This T cell receptor beta chain was profiled in a study of cytomegalovirus exposure and HLA in healthy donors. PCR primers comprised 60 Vbeta and 13 Jbeta primers. Generated by immunoSEQ multiplex PCR, the TCRdb table keeps only in-frame clones and is missing some. This sample's table has approximately 30,000 clones. The donors (healthy individuals) were bone marrow donors. With 5 bases removed from V and 2 bases from J, the gap between germline ends came to 12 bases. CDR1 GTSNPN and CDR2 SVGIG come from the germline V gene (reference sequence). The CDR3 has 13 residues. Sequenced: PBMCs. V is TRBV30 and J is TRBJ2-5; D might be TRBD1 (5 bases). This receptor was identified in a woman in her 40s in good health and CMV-seropositive. This CDR3 reads CAWGRQRQETQYF. DNA for the CDR3: TGTGCCTGGGGAAGACAGAGACAAGAGACCCAGTACTTC.